A selection of T cell receptor beta chains follows, all from one sample in a study of low-dose radiotherapy and immunotherapy resistance in tumors. From the reads, TCRdb called clonotypes with MiXCR, one entry per CDR3 protein. In the table there are around 99,000 distinct CDR3 sequences, under 9.5% of which are singletons. Here the sequenced sample was PBMCs, taken before treatment. These receptor sequences come from a male donor with prostate cancer. CDR3s include the opening cysteine and the closing phenylalanine or tryptophan. A D gene is named only where the DNA matches it firmly. Expanded clones get a size class; other rows say once, few or many, or leave the size out.

V	J	size	D	CDR3	DNA
TRBV6-1	TRBJ1-6	many	TRBD1	CASSGGQGQSYNSPLHF	TGTGCCAGCAGCGGTGGACAGGGGCAGTCCTATAATTCACCCCTCCACTTT
TRBV28	TRBJ2-5	many	TRBD1	CASKVETGGETQYF	TGTGCCAGCAAAGTTGAGACAGGGGGTGAGACCCAGTACTTC
TRBV12-3/TRBV12-4	TRBJ1-2	many	-	CASRSLSGADGYTF	TGTGCCAGCAGATCCTTGTCGGGGGCCGACGGCTACACCTTC
TRBV6-6	TRBJ2-1	many	-	CALKVGPYNEQFF	TGTGCTTTGAAAGTGGGCCCCTACAATGAGCAGTTCTTC
TRBV18	TRBJ2-1	many	TRBD2	CASSPAGRAHNEQFF	TGTGCCAGCTCACCAGCCGGGAGGGCCCACAATGAGCAGTTCTTC
TRBV6-2/TRBV6-3	TRBJ2-5	many	-	CASSLRRRETQYF	TGTGCCAGCAGTTTACGCAGGCGGGAGACCCAGTACTTC
TRBV29-1	TRBJ2-7	many	TRBD2	CSVRGHASGSFDEQYF	TGCAGCGTGCGGGGTCATGCTAGCGGGAGTTTCGACGAGCAGTACTTC
TRBV13	TRBJ1-2	-	-	CATSSRPLNYGYTF	TGTGCCACCAGCAGCCGACCCCTGAACTATGGCTACACCTTC
TRBV20-1	TRBJ2-3	many	-	CSARVGGTDTQYF	TGCAGTGCTAGGGTTGGGGGCACAGATACGCAGTATTTT
TRBV28	TRBJ2-7	many	TRBD1	CASSSRDRGSRQYF	TGTGCCAGCAGTTCCCGGGACAGGGGCAGTAGGCAGTACTTC
TRBV28	TRBJ2-3	few	TRBD2	CASSSRRLAGRYTDTQYF	TGTGCCAGCAGTTCCCGCCGTCTAGCGGGAAGATACACAGATACGCAGTATTTT
TRBV20-1	TRBJ2-5	many	TRBD2	CSARLAGVETQYF	TGCAGTGCTAGATTAGCGGGGGTGGAGACCCAGTACTTC
TRBV18	TRBJ1-6	many	-	CASSIRGQENNSPLHF	TGTGCCAGCTCAATCCGGGGACAAGAAAATAATTCACCCCTCCACTTT
TRBV29-1	TRBJ2-1	many	TRBD2	CSARLAGGLGAEQFF	TGCAGCGCCAGACTAGCGGGAGGCCTTGGCGCTGAGCAGTTCTTC
TRBV16	TRBJ2-2	many	-	CASSLRQGTGELFF	TGTGCCAGCAGCCTAAGGCAGGGAACCGGGGAGCTGTTTTTT
TRBV27	TRBJ1-2	many	-	CASALSGLRSGYTF	TGTGCCAGCGCACTTTCGGGCCTCCGGTCCGGCTACACCTTC
TRBV4-1	TRBJ1-1	many	-	CASSQDGTTQNTEAFF	TGCGCCAGCAGCCAAGATGGAACGACTCAGAACACTGAAGCTTTCTTT
TRBV2	TRBJ2-2	many	-	CASTRENTGELFF	TGTGCCAGCACGAGGGAGAACACCGGGGAGCTGTTTTTT
TRBV13	TRBJ2-5	many	-	CASTIGRTSQETQYF	TGTGCCAGCACCATTGGTAGGACCAGCCAAGAGACCCAGTACTTC
TRBV27	TRBJ2-2	many	-	CASSLAATGELFF	TGTGCCAGCAGTTTGGCAGCCACCGGGGAGCTGTTTTTT
TRBV2	TRBJ1-4	many	TRBD1	CASSRDRSNEKLFF	TGTGCCAGCAGTCGGGACAGGTCCAATGAAAAACTGTTTTTT
TRBV9	TRBJ2-1	many	TRBD2	CASSVALAGVGYYNEQFF	TGTGCCAGCAGCGTAGCTTTGGCGGGAGTGGGGTACTACAATGAGCAGTTCTTC
TRBV12-3/TRBV12-4	TRBJ2-7	many	-	CASRLRDGTYEQYF	TGTGCCAGCAGACTCCGGGACGGGACCTACGAGCAGTACTTC
TRBV28	TRBJ1-5	-	TRBD1	CASSFTTGSHQPQHF	TGTGCCAGCAGTTTTACGACAGGGAGTCATCAGCCCCAGCATTTT
TRBV5-1	TRBJ2-2	many	-	CASSLDPNTGELFF	TGCGCCAGCAGCTTGGACCCAAACACCGGGGAGCTGTTTTTT
TRBV10-3	TRBJ2-7	many	-	CAISESPGGPGEQYF	TGTGCCATCAGTGAGTCCCCAGGGGGGCCCGGGGAGCAGTACTTC
TRBV27	TRBJ2-7	many	TRBD1	CASRDRGSSYEQYF	TGTGCCAGCAGGGACAGGGGAAGCTCCTACGAGCAGTACTTC
TRBV10-3	TRBJ1-5	many	-	CAISPDTIGSNQPQHF	TGTGCCATCAGTCCCGACACAATAGGGTCCAATCAGCCCCAGCATTTT
TRBV4-1	TRBJ2-2	many	TRBD2	CASSPQTSANTGELFF	TGCGCCAGCAGCCCTCAAACTAGCGCGAACACCGGGGAGCTGTTTTTT